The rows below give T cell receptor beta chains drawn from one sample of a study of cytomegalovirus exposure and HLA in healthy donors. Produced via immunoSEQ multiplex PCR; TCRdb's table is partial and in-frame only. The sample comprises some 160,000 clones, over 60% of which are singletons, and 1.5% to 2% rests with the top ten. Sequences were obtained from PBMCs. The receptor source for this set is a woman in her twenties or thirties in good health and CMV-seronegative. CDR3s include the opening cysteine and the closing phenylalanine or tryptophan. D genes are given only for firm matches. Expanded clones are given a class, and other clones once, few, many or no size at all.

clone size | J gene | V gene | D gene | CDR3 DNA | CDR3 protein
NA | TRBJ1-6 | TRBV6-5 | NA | TGTGCCAGCAGTTACTCGGGGGGAGACGAAAATTCACCCCTCCACTTT | CASSYSGGDENSPLHF
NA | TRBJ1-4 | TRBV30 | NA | TGTGCCTGGAGCGCTCGGGTGTGGAATGAGAAACTGTTTTTT | CAWSARVWNEKLFF
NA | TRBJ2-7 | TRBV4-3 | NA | TGCGCCAGCAGCCAAGATAGGCAGCGGCATGACGTAGCGGATCGATTCTACGAGCAGTACTTC | CASSQDRQRHDVADRFYEQYF
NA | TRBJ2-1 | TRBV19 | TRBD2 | TGTGCCAGTAGTATGACTAGCGGGAGTCTATTTATCGGTGAGCAGTTCTTC | CASSMTSGSLFIGEQFF
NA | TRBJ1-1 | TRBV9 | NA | TGTGCCAGCAGCGTAGAGGGAGCCGAAGCTTTCTTT | CASSVEGAEAFF
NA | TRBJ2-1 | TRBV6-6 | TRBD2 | TGTGCCAGCAGTTACTCGGCGGGAGGGGTGAATGAGCAGTTCTTC | CASSYSAGGVNEQFF
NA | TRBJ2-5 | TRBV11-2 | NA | TGTGCCAGCAGCTTAGCGGAGACCCAGTACTTC | CASSLAETQYF
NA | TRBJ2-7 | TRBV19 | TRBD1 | TGTGCCAGTAGTATAGTAGGGGGGACAGGGGAACACGAGCAGTACTTC | CASSIVGGTGEHEQYF
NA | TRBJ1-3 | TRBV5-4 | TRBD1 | TGTGCCAGCAGCCAAGACAGGGGACGGTCTGGAAACACCATATATTTT | CASSQDRGRSGNTIYF
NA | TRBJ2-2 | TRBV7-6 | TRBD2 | TGTGCCAGCTACCCTCCTAGCGGGGGGGCCGCCGGGGAGCTGTTTTTT | CASYPPSGGAAGELFF
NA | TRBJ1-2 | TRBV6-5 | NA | TGTGCCAGCAGCTCCACAGTTGGGGCGTATGGCTACACCTTC | CASSSTVGAYGYTF
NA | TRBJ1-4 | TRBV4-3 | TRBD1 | TGCGCCAGCAGCTCTCGGACAGGGGAGAATGAAAAACTGTTTTTT | CASSSRTGENEKLFF
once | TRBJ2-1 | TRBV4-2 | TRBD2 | TGTGCCAGCAGCCAAGAAGCGGGAGGGCCCAATGAGCAGTTCTTC | CASSQEAGGPNEQFF
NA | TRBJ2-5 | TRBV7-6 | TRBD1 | TGTGCCAGCAGCCAAGGACAGGGCCAAGAGACCCAGTACTTC | CASSQGQGQETQYF
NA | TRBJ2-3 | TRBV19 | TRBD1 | TGTGCCAGTAGTCTCGGACAGGGCGATACGCAGTATTTT | CASSLGQGDTQYF
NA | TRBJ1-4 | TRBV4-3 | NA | TGCGCCAGCAGCCAAGACAGGTCTAATGAAAAACTGTTTTTT | CASSQDRSNEKLFF
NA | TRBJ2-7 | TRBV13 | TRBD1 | TGTGCCAGCAGCTTTGTGACAGGGGTCTCCTACGAGCAGTACTTC | CASSFVTGVSYEQYF
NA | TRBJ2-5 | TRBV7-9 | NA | TGTGCCAGCAGCGGGGACACTGAAGAGACCCAGTACTTC | CASSGDTEETQYF
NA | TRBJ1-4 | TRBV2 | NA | TGTGCCAGCAGCGAGACCGGGGGTTTTAATGAAAAACTGTTTTTT | CASSETGGFNEKLFF
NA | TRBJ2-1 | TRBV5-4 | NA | TGTGCCAGCAGCTTGGAGCAGGGAGGCGAGCAGTTCTTC | CASSLEQGGEQFF
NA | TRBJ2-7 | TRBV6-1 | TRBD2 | TGTGCCAGCAGTGAGGGACTAGCGGCTTCCTACGAGCAGTACTTC | CASSEGLAASYEQYF
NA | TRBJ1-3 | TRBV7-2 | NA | TGTGCCAGCAGCTTACAGGGGCGTCTATCTGGAAACACCATATATTTT | CASSLQGRLSGNTIYF
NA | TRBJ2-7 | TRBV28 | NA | TGTGCCAGCAGTTCCCTTCGGGTGGCGTCCCACTCCTACGAGCAGTACTTC | CASSSLRVASHSYEQYF
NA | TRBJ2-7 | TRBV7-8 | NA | TGTGCCAGCAGCCTAGCGTTCCCCGCGAAGACCTACGAGCAGTACTTC | CASSLAFPAKTYEQYF
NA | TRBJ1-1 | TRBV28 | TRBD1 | TGTGCCAGCAGTTTATTGATGGGACAGGGCCCTGAAGCTTTCTTT | CASSLLMGQGPEAFF
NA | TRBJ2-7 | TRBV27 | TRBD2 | TGTGCCAGCAGTTATACGGGAGGAGCCGGGGAGCAGTACTTC | CASSYTGGAGEQYF
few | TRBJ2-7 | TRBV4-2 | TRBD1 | TGTGCCAGCAGCCAAGATGCCATAATAGGGGGCGAAGGGGCCTACGAGCAGTACTTC | CASSQDAIIGGEGAYEQYF
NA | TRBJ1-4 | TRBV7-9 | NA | TGTGCCAGCAGCTTAGGGGGGCAGGGGCAAGAAAAACTGTTTTTT | CASSLGGQGQEKLFF
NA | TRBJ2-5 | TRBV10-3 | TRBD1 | TGTGCCATCAGTGGGACAGGGCAAGAGACCCAGTACTTC | CAISGTGQETQYF
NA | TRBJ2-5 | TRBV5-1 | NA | TGCGCCAGCAGCTCCTTTACAACCGATCAAGAGACCCAGTACTTC | CASSSFTTDQETQYF
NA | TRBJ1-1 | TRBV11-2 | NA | TGTGCCAGCAGCCGGGGCCGGGGGGGTCTCGTAGCTGAAGCTTTCTTT | CASSRGRGGLVAEAFF
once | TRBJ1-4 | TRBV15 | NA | TGTGCCACCACGGGGGGTACAACTAATGAAAAACTGTTTTTT | CATTGGTTNEKLFF
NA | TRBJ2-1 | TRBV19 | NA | TGTGCCAGTATGGACTGGCGGTACAATGAGCAGTTCTTC | CASMDWRYNEQFF
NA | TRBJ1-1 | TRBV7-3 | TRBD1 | TGTGCCAGCAGCTTAGGGGGACAGGGGTCGAAAGCTGAAGCTTTCTTT | CASSLGGQGSKAEAFF
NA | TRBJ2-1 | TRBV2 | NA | TGTGCCAGCAGTGAAATCCGGTACAATGAGCAGTTCTTC | CASSEIRYNEQFF
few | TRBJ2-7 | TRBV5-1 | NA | TGCGCCAGCAGCTTGGTCCCAGGGGACTACGAGCAGTACTTC | CASSLVPGDYEQYF
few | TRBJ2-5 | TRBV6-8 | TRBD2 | TGTGCCACCCCCTGCGCTGTAGCGGGGGGCCGAGAGGGAGAGACCCAGTACTTC | CATPCAVAGGREGETQYF
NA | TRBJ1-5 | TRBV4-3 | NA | TGCGCCAGCAGCCCCGCGCGGCATCAGCCCCAGCATTTT | CASSPARHQPQHF
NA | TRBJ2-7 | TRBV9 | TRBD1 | TGTGCCAGCAGCGGAGACAGGGCAGGCCACGAGCAGTACTTC | CASSGDRAGHEQYF
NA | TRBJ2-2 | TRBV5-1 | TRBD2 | TGCGCCAGCAGCTTGGCGGGACTAGCGGGCCCCTTCACCGGGGAGCTGTTTTTT | CASSLAGLAGPFTGELFF
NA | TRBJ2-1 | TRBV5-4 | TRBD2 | TGTGCCACCACTAGCGTTGGCTCCTACAATGAGCAGTTCTTC | CATTSVGSYNEQFF
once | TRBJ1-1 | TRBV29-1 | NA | TGCAGCGTTGCTCTTGGTAGTGGCGGTGAAGCTTTCTTT | CSVALGSGGEAFF
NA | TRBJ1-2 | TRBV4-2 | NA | TGTGCCAGCAGCCAAGCTGTCTCGACAGCTTATGGCTACACCTTC | CASSQAVSTAYGYTF
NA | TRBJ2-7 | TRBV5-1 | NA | TGCGCCAGCAGCTTGGTAACTCACTACACCTACGAGCAGTACTTC | CASSLVTHYTYEQYF
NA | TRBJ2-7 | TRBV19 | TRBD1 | TGTGCCAGTAGTACGACCGGGACAGGAGCCTACGAGCAGTACTTC | CASSTTGTGAYEQYF
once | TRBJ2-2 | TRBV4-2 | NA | TGTGCCAGCAGCCAACCACTCACCGGGGAGCTGTTTTTT | CASSQPLTGELFF
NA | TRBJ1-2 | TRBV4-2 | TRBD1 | TGTGCCAGCAGCCAAGCTGGGGACAGGGACTATGGCTACACCTTC | CASSQAGDRDYGYTF
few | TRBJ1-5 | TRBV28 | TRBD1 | TGTGCCAGCAGCCGACGGACAGGGAGAAATCAGCCCCAGCATTTT | CASSRRTGRNQPQHF
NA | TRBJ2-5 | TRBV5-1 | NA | TGCGCCAGCAGCTTCCGGGGATTCCAAGAGACCCAGTACTTC | CASSFRGFQETQYF
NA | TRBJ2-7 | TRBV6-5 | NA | TGTGCCAGCAGTTGGGGCAGCCGCTCCTACGAGCAGTACTTC | CASSWGSRSYEQYF
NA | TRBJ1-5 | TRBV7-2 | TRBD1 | TGTGCCAGCAGCCTAGGGACAGAACGCAATCAGCCCCAGCATTTT | CASSLGTERNQPQHF
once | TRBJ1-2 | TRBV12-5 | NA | TGTGCTAGTGGTTTGGACAGGACCATCTATGGCTACACCTTC | CASGLDRTIYGYTF
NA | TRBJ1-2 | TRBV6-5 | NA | TGTGCCAGCAGTTACTCGACCGGGGATTTCTATGGCTACACCTTC | CASSYSTGDFYGYTF
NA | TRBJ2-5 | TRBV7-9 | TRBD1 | TGTGCCAGCAGCTTAACTCCGCAGGGGGTTGAAGAGACCCAGTACTTC | CASSLTPQGVEETQYF
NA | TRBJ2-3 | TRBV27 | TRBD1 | TGTGCCAGCAGTTTTGGTGGACAGGGGGGAGATACGCAGTATTTT | CASSFGGQGGDTQYF
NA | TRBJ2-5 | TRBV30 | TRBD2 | TGTGCCTGGGGGGCTAGCGGGGTGGGGGAGCAGTACTTC | CAWGASGVGEQYF
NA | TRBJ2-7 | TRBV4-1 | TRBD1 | TGCGCCAGCAGCCAGACAGGGGTAGAGCAGTACTTC | CASSQTGVEQYF
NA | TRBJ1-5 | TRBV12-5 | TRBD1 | TGTGCTAGTGGTTTGGTAGCGGACAGGGACCTAGCGGCCCAGCATTTT | CASGLVADRDLAAQHF
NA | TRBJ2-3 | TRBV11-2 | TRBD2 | TGTGCCAGCAGCTTAATGCCTAGCGGGAGTGCGGGTACAGATACGCAGTATTTT | CASSLMPSGSAGTDTQYF
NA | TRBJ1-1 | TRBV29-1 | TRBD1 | TGCAGCGCACTGGACAGGGTCGGTTTGGAGGACACTGAAGCTTTCTTT | CSALDRVGLEDTEAFF